This T cell receptor beta chain was documented in a study of blood T cell repertoires in COVID-19. Overall study context: Samples taken during acute and convalescent COVID-19 were collected in the United States, Italy and Spain. The cDNA or gDNA used as material had been derived from T cells, B-cell-depleted T cells, or PBMCs.

Authors' processing steps: Reference gene primer amplification yielded estimated nucleated cell counts. Repertoires were generated with immunoSEQ multiplex PCR, while TCRdb's copy carries only in-frame clones and drops some. V and J calls and clone size are as listed in that table; D and trimming were resolved from the DNA. The table records approximately 140,000 clones, approximately 79% of them present only once. This clone was observed a handful of times. This CDR3 has 15 amino acids. The germline V gene encodes CDR1 MDHEN and CDR2 SYDVKM. Trimming took 2 bases from V and 4 from J; bases not matched to a gene: 6.

The source is a man in his sixties with acute or convalescent COVID-19. This chain uses TRBV28 with TRBJ2-3; the match to TRBD2 covers 7 bases. Sequenced input: peripheral blood. CDR3 sequence: CASSLVGGGADTQYF. The CDR3 coding sequence is TGTGCCAGCAGTTTAGTCGGGGGAGGGGCAGATACGCAGTATTTT.